The rows below give T cell receptor beta chains drawn from one sample of a study of T cells expressing NK-cell markers. TCRdb re-called the 5' RACE reads and gives one entry per CDR3 protein, without DNA. The repertoire table contains about 550,000 distinct CDR3 sequences. What was sequenced was blood T cells: a sorted CD56 or NKG2C T cell subset, CD4+ or CD8+ T cells, or bulk PBMC T cells (not recorded which). The receptors come from a man aged 18 to 35 in good health. CDR3s include the opening cysteine and the closing phenylalanine or tryptophan.

j_call v_call cdr3_aa
TRBJ2-7 TRBV6-2/TRBV6-3 CASSYSVQYEQYF
TRBJ2-5 TRBV28 CASGDRVKTQYF
TRBJ2-7 TRBV15 CATSRDSSGRYEQYF
TRBJ2-5 TRBV20-1 CSARDVQRQETQYF
TRBJ2-7 TRBV4-2 CASSQSDRELYEQYF
TRBJ1-5 TRBV6-2/TRBV6-3 CASSRYSNQPQHF
TRBJ2-1 TRBV4-3 CASSQEGSTETYNEQFF
TRBJ2-1 TRBV19 CASITAGGQYNEQFF
TRBJ2-7 TRBV20-1 CSARFNTRSYEQYF
TRBJ2-4 TRBV12-3/TRBV12-4 CASSLGQGAVRGKNIQYF
TRBJ1-5 TRBV27 CASPLFGGDRGYQPQHF
TRBJ1-5 TRBV6-2/TRBV6-3 CASSYPRMEGDQPQHF
TRBJ2-5 TRBV2 CASSGWETQYF
TRBJ1-2 TRBV27 CASSLDPRDGYTF
TRBJ2-7 TRBV15 CATSRDDRPYEQYF
TRBJ2-4 TRBV3-1 CASSQEKDRPSNIQYF
TRBJ1-1 TRBV6-5 CASSYQGNMNTEAFF
TRBJ2-7 TRBV6-2/TRBV6-3 CASSPIRGPYYEQYF
TRBJ2-1 TRBV6-1 CASSELVQESEQFF
TRBJ2-5 TRBV7-3 CASSKGALETQYF
TRBJ2-1 TRBV2 CASTRDLGNEQFF
TRBJ1-5 TRBV6-5 CASSPDRVNQPQHF
TRBJ2-3 TRBV6-5 CASSYYGTSVGADTQYF
TRBJ1-2 TRBV6-4 CASSEQAGGGYTF
TRBJ1-1 TRBV5-1 CASSLSTGLNTEAFF
TRBJ1-2 TRBV5-1 CASRSDRAWGYTF
TRBJ2-7 TRBV5-1 CASSSMTGQLIYEQYF
TRBJ2-1 TRBV9 CASSVAGGRGDEQFF
TRBJ2-3 TRBV25-1 CASSDKEFDTDTQYF
TRBJ2-5 TRBV3-1 CASSPPIRGVQYF
TRBJ2-1 TRBV29-1 CSVEGRAGSNEQFF
TRBJ2-3 TRBV11-1 CASSFQGPTDTQYF
TRBJ2-1 TRBV29-1 CSVEGASGSTAYNEQFF
TRBJ2-5 TRBV5-1 CASSWNPGTGRQETQYF
TRBJ2-7 TRBV9 CASSPGLLFGYEQYF
TRBJ2-7 TRBV5-1 CASSSTGVLVNTPTYEQYF
TRBJ1-3 TRBV3-1 CASSWDSSGNTIYF
TRBJ2-6 TRBV19 CASTEGFSGANVLTF
TRBJ2-5 TRBV7-6 CASTKLLGDRELEETQYF
TRBJ1-2 TRBV2 CASSDGGKIYGYTF
TRBJ2-5 TRBV7-9 CASSPGGVPETQYF
TRBJ2-5 TRBV4-2 CASSQDPRSFQETQYF
TRBJ2-1 TRBV20-1 CSARDVSGGSEQFF